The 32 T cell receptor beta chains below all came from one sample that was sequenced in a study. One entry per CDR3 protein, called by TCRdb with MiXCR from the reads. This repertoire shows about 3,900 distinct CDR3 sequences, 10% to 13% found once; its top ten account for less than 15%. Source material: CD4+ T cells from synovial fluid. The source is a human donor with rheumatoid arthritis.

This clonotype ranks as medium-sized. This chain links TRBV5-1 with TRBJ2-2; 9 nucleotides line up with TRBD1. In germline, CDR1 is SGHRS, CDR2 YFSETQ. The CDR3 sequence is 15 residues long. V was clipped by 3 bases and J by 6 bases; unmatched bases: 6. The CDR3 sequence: CASSSPRQGAGELFF. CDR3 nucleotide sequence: TGCGCCAGCAGCTCACCCCGACAGGGGGCCGGGGAGCTGTTTTTT.

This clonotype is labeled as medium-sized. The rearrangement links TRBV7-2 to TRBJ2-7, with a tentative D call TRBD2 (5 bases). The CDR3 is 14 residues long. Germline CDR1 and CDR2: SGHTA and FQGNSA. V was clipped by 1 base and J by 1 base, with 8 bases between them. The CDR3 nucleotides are TGTGCCAGCAGCTTAGATTGGAGGTCCTACGAGCAGTACTTC. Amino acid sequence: CASSLDWRSYEQYF.

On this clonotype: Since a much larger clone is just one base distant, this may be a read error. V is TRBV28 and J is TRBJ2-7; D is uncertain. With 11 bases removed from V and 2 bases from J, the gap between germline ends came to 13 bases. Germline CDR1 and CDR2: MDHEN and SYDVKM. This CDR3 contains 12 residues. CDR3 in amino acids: CAGNVGAYEQYF. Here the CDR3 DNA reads TGTGCCGGCAATGTAGGTGCCTACGAGCAGTACTTC.

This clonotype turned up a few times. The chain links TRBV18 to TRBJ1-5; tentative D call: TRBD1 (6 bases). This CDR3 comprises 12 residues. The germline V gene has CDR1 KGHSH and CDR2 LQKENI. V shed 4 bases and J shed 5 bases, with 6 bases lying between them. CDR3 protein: CASSQGDQPQHF. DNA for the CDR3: TGTGCCAGCTCACAGGGGGATCAGCCCCAGCATTTT.

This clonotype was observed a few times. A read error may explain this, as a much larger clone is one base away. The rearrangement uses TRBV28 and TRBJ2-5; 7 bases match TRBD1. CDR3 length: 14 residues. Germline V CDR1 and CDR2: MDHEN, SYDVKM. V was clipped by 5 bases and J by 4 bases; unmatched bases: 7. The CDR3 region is CASSPGTVGETQYF. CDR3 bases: TGTGCCAGCAGTCCCGGGACAGTTGGAGAGACCCAGTACTTC.

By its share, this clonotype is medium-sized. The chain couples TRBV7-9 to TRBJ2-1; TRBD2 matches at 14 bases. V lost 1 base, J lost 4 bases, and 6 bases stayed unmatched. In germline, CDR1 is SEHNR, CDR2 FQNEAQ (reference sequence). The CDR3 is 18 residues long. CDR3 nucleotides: TGTGCCAGCAGCTTAGTTATCGGGACTAGCGGGAGTTACAATGAGCAGTTCTTC. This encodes CASSLVIGTSGSYNEQFF.

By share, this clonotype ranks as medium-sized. CDR3 amino acids: CSAPDRTKDEQYF. For the CDR3, the DNA is TGCAGTGCACCGGACCGTACTAAGGACGAGCAGTACTTC. The chain carries TRBV20-1 and TRBJ2-7, with D hard to call. The CDR3 loop spans 13 amino acids. Trimming stripped 6 bases from V and 5 bases from J, with 17 bases between. Germline V gene lookup returns CDR1 DFQATT and CDR2 SNEGSKA (reference sequence).

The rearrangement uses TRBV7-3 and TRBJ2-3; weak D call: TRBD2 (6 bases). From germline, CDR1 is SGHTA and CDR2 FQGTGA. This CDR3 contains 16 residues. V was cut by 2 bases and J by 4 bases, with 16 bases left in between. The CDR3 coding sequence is TGTGCCAGCAGCTTATACGGAGGGCCGCTGGCAGATACGCAGTATTTT. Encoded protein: CASSLYGGPLADTQYF.

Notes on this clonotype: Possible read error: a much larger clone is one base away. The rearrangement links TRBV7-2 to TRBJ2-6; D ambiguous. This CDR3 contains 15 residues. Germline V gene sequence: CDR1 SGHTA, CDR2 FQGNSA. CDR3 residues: CACSLFRSGANVLTF. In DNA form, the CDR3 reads TGTGCCTGCAGCTTGTTTCGCTCTGGGGCCAACGTCCTGACTTTC.

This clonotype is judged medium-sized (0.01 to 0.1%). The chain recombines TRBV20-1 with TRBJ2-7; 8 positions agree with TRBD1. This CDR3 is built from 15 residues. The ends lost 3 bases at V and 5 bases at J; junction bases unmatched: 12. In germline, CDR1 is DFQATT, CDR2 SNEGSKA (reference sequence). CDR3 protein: CSASAGGQGSNEQYF. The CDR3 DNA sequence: TGCAGTGCTAGCGCAGGCGGACAGGGATCCAACGAGCAGTACTTC.

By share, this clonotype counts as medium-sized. The CDR3 nucleotides read TGTGCCAGCACATTAGCGGGATCCTACAATGAGCAGTTCTTC. It translates to CASTLAGSYNEQFF. The genes are TRBV28 and TRBJ2-1, with 8 bases lining up with TRBD2. Germline loops: CDR1 MDHEN, CDR2 SYDVKM. The CDR3 runs 14 residues. V lost 7 bases and J lost 1; bases outside the gene matches: 3.

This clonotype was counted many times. CDR3 DNA: TGTGCCAGCAGCTTAGCTGGGACGAAGGGCGGGAGAGAGATTCAGTACTTC. Translated: CASSLAGTKGGREIQYF. V usage is TRBV7-2 and J usage is TRBJ2-4; 7 positions agree with TRBD2. Germline V lookup: CDR1 SGHTA, CDR2 FQGNSA. V was pared by 0 bases and J by 10 bases, with 15 bases of the junction left unmatched. This CDR3 has 17 residues.

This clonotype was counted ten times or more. DNA of the CDR3: TGTGCCAGCAGCGCCGGGGGTATCCAAGAGACCCAGTACTTC. Residues: CASSAGGIQETQYF. The chain recombines TRBV11-3 with TRBJ2-5, with D perhaps TRBD2 (6 bases). CDR3 size: 14 residues. CDR1 is SGHNT, CDR2 YENEEA, per germline. V was pared by 5 bases and J by 1 base, with 11 bases between.

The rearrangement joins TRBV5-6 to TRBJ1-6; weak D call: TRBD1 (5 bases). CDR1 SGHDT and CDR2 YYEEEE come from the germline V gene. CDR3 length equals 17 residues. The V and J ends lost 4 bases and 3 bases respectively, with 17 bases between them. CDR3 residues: CASSLRWGSVYNSPLHF. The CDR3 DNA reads TGTGCCAGCAGCCTCCGGTGGGGCAGCGTCTATAATTCACCCCTCCACTTT.

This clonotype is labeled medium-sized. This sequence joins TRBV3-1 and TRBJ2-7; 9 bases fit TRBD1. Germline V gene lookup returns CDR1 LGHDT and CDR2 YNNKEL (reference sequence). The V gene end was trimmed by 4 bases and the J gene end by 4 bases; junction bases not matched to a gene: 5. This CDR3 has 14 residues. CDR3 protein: CASSPGQGIYEQYF. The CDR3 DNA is TGTGCCAGCAGCCCTGGACAGGGGATTTACGAGCAGTACTTC.

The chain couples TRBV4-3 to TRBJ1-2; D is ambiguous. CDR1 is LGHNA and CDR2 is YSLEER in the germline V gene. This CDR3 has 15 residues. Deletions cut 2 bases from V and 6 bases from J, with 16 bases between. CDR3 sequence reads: CASSQLQGSVDGYTF. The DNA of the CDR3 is TGCGCCAGCAGCCAACTCCAAGGGTCCGTCGATGGCTACACCTTC.

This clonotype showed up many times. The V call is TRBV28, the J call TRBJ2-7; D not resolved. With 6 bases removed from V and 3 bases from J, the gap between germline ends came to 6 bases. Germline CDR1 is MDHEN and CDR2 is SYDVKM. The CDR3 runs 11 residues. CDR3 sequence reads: CASSQSYEQYF. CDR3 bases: TGTGCCAGCAGCCAGAGCTACGAGCAGTACTTC.

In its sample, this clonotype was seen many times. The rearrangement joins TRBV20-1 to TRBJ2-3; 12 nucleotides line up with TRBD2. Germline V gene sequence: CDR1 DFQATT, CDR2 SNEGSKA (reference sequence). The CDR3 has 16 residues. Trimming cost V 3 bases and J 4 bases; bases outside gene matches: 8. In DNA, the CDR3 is TGCAGTGCTAGCGGTCTAGCGGGAGGGCTGGCAGATACGCAGTATTTT. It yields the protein CSASGLAGGLADTQYF.

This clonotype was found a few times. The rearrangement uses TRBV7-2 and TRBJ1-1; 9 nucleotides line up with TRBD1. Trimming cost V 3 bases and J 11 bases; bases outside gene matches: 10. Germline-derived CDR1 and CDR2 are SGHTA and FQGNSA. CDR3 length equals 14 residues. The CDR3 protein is CASSLTTGGSVAFF. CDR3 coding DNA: TGTGCCAGCAGCTTGACTACAGGGGGCTCTGTTGCTTTCTTT.

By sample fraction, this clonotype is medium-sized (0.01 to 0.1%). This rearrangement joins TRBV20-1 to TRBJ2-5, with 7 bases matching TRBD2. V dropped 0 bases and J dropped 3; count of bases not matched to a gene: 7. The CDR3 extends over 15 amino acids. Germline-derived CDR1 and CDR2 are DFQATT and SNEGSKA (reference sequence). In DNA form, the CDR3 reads TGCAGTGCTAGAGACCTGAGGCTAGCGGAAGAGACCCAGTACTTC. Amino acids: CSARDLRLAEETQYF.

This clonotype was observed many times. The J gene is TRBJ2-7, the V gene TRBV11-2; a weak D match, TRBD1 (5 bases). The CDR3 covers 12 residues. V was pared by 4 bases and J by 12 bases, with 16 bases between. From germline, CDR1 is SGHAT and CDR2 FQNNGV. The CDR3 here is CASSSEGVRRYF. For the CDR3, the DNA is TGTGCCAGCAGCTCAGAAGGGGTAAGGAGGTACTTC.

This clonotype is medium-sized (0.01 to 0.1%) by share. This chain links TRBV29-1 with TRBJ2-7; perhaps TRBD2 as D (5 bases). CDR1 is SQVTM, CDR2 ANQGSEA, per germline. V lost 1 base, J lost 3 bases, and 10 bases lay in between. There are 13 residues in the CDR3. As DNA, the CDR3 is TGCAGCGTTGAAGGCCGGGATGTCTACGAGCAGTACTTC. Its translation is CSVEGRDVYEQYF.

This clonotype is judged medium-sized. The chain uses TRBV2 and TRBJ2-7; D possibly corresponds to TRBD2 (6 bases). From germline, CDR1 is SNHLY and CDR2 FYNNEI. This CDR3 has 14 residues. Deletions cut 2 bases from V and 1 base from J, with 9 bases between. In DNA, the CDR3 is TGTGCCAGCAGTGAATCGACTAGTTCCTACGAGCAGTACTTC. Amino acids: CASSESTSSYEQYF.

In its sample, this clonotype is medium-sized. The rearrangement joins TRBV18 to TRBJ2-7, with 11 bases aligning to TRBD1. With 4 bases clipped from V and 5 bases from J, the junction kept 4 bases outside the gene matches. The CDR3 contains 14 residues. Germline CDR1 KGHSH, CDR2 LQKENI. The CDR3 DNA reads TGTGCCAGCTCACGAGGACAGGGGGCCGACGAGCAGTACTTC. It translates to CASSRGQGADEQYF.

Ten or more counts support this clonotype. The CDR3 nucleotides read TGTGCCAGCAGCATTGAGGCCGACAATGAGCAGTTCTTC. This encodes CASSIEADNEQFF. The rearrangement uses TRBV7-3 and TRBJ2-1; D gene unclear. Germline lookup yields CDR1 SGHTA and CDR2 FQGTGA. The V and J ends lost 5 bases and 5 bases respectively, with 10 bases between them. This CDR3 has 13 amino acids. Drawing the rest from reference TRBV7-3 and TRBJ2-1, the complete variable domain is GAGVSQTPSNKVTEKGKYVELRCDPISGHTALYWYRQSLGQGPEFLIYFQGTGAADDSGLPNDRFFAVRPEGSVSTLKIQRTERGDSAVYLCASSIEADNEQFFGPGTRLTVL.

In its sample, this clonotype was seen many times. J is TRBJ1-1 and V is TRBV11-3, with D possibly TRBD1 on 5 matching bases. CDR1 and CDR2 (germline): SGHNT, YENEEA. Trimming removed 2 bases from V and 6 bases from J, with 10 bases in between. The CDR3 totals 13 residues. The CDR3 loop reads CASSLKGNAEAFF. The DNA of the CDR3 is TGTGCCAGCAGCTTAAAGGGGAATGCTGAAGCTTTCTTT.

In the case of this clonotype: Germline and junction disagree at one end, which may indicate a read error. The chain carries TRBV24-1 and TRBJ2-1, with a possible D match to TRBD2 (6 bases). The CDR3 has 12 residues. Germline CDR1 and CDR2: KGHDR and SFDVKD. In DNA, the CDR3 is TGTACCACCGCGGGGTCCTTAGATGAGCAGTTCTTC. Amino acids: CTTAGSLDEQFF.

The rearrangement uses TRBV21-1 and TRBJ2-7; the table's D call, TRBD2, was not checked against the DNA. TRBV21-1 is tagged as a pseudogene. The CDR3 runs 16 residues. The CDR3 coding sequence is TGTGCCAGCAGCAAGAGGACTAGCGGATTACTCTACGAGCAGTACTTC. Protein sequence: CASSKRTSGLLYEQYF.

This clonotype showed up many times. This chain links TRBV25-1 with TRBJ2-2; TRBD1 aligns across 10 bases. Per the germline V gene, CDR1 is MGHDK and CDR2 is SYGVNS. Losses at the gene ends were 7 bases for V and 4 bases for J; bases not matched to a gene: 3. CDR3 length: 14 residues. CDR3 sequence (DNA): TGTGCCAGCACACGGACAGGGGGCACCGGGGAGCTGTTTTTT. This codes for CASTRTGGTGELFF.

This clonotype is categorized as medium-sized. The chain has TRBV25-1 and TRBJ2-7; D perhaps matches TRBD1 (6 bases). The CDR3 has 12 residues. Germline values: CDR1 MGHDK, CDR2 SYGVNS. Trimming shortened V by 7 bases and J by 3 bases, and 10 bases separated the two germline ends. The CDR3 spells CASNTDSYEQYF. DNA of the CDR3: TGTGCCAGCAACACGGACAGCTACGAGCAGTACTTC.

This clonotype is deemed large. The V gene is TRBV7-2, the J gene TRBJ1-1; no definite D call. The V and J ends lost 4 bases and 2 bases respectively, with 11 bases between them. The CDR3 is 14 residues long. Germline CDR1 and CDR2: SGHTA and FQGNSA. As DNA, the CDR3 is TGTGCCAGCAGCTGGCGAGTTGACAACACTGAAGCTTTCTTT. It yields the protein CASSWRVDNTEAFF.

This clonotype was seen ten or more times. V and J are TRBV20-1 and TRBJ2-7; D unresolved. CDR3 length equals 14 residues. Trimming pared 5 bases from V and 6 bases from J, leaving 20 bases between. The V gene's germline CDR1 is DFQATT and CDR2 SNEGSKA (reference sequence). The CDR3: CSALNSGGKGEQYF. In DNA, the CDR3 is TGCAGTGCTCTCAACTCGGGTGGGAAAGGCGAGCAGTACTTC.